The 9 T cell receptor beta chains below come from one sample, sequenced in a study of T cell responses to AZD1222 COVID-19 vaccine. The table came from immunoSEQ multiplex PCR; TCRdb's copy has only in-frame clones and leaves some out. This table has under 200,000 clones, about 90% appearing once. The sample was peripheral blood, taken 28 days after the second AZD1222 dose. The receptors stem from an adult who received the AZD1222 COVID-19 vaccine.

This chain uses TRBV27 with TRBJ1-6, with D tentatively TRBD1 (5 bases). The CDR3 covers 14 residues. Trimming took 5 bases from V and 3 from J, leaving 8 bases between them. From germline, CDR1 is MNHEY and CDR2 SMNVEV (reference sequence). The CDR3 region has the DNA TGTGCCAGCAGTCAGGGCATCTATAATTCACCCCTCCACTTT. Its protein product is CASSQGIYNSPLHF.

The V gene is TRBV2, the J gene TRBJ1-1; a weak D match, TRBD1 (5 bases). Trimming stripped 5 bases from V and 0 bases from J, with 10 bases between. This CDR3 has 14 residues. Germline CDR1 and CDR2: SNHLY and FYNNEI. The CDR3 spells CASSFGTLNTEAFF. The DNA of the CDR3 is TGTGCCAGCAGTTTTGGGACCTTGAACACTGAAGCTTTCTTT.

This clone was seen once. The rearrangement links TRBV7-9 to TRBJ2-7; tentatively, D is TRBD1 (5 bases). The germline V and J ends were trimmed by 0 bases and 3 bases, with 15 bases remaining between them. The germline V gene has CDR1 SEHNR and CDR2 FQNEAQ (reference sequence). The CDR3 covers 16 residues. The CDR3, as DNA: TGTGCCAGCAGCTTAGCTTTTGCACAGGAAGTCTACGAGCAGTACTTC. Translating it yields CASSLAFAQEVYEQYF.

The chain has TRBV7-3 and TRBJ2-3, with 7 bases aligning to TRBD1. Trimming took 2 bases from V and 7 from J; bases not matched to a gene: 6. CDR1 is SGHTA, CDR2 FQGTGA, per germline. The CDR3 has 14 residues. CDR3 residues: CASSLATGLNTQYF. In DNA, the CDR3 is TGTGCCAGCAGCTTAGCGACAGGGTTAAATACGCAGTATTTT.

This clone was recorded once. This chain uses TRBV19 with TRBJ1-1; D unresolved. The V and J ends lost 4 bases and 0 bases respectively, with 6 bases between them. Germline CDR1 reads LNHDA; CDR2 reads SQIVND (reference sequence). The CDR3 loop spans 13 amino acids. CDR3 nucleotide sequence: TGTGCCAGTAGTAACCAGGTGAACACTGAAGCTTTCTTT. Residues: CASSNQVNTEAFF.

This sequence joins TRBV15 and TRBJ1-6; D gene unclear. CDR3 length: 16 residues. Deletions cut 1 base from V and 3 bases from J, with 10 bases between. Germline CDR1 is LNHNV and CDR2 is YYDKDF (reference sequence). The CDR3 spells CATSRGAVGYNSPLHF. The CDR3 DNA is TGTGCCACCAGCAGAGGGGCTGTCGGCTATAATTCACCCCTCCACTTT. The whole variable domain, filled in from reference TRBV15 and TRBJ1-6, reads DAMVIQNPRYQVTQFGKPVTLSCSQTLNHNVMYWYQQKSSQAPKLLFHYYDKDFNNEADTPDNFQSRRPNTSFCFLDIRSPGLGDTAMYLCATSRGAVGYNSPLHFGNGTRLTVT.

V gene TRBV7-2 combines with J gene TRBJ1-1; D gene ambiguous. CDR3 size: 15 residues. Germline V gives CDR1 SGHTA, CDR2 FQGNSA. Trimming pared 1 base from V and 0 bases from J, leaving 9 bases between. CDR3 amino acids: CASSLEGALNTEAFF. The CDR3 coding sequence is TGTGCCAGCAGCTTAGAAGGAGCACTGAACACTGAAGCTTTCTTT.

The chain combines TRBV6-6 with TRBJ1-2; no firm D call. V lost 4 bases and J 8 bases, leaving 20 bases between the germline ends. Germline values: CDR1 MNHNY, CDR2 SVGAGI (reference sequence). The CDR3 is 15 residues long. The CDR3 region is CASSSPDKTGSGYTF. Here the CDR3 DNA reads TGTGCCAGCAGTTCCCCCGACAAAACGGGGAGCGGCTACACCTTC.

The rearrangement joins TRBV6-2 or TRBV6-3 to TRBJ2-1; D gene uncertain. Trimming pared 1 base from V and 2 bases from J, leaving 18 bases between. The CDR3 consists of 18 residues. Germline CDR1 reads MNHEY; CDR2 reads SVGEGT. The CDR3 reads CASSYWSPPERPYNEQFF. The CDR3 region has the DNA TGTGCCAGCAGTTACTGGTCCCCTCCCGAAAGACCCTACAATGAGCAGTTCTTC.